This entry describes one T cell receptor (beta chain). The CDR3 covers 15 residues. Germline CDR1 SGHKS, CDR2 YYEKEE (reference sequence). V gave up 4 bases and J gave up 1 base; unmatched junction bases: 1. This sample was included in a study of shared clonotypes between healthy human individuals. Data came from immunoSEQ multiplex PCR; TCRdb stores just in-frame clones and leaves some out. The repertoire holds about 180,000 clones, with approximately 92% as singletons. The sequence was obtained from a woman aged 25 to 45 in good health. The chain joins TRBV5-5 to TRBJ2-6; 8 bases are a match to TRBD1. The specimen sequenced was naive CD4+ T cells sorted from blood. As to subset: CD45RA+ positively selected. Written as DNA, the CDR3 is TGTGCCAGCAGCCGGGACAGGTCTGGGGCCAACGTCCTGACTTTC. This encodes CASSRDRSGANVLTF.